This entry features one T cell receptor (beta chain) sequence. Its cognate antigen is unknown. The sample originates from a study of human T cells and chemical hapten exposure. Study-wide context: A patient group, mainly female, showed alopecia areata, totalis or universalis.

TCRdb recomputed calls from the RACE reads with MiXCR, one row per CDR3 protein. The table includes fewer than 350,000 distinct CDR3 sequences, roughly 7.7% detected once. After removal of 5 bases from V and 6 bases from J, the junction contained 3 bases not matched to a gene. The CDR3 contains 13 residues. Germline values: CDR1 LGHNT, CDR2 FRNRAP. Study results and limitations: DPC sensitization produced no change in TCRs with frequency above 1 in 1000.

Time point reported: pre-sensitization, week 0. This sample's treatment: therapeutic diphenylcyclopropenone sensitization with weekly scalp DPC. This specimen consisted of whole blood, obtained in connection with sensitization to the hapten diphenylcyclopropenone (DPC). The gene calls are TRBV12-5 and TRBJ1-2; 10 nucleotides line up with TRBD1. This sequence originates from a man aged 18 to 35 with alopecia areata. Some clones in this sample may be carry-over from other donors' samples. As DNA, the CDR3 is TGTGCTAGTGGTCTCGGGACAGGGGATGGCTACACCTTC. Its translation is CASGLGTGDGYTF.